The clone carrying this T cell receptor (beta chain) occurred a few times. Time point noted: newly diagnosed GD, antithyroid drugs for less than 3 months. There was RNA extracted from PBMCs, and the TCR library was made from it. This sample is part of a study of regulatory T cells in long-lasting Graves disease. Arm-PCR of CDR3 regions and iRepertoire HTBI primers were the basis on which TCR beta libraries were built. Each CDR3 protein is one row after TCRdb ran MiXCR on the multiplex PCR reads. This sample yields 350,000 to 400,000 distinct CDR3 sequences, of which 15% to 18% are seen a single time; about a fifth belongs to the top ten. This clonotype was sampled from a female donor with Graves disease. The sample in question was peripheral blood mononuclear cells (PBMCs), obtained at new diagnosis, from a patient treated with antithyroid drugs.

CDR3 coding DNA: TGTGCCAGCTCACCAAGGGAGGGGAAAGGGACTGAAGCTTTCTTT. Amino acids: CASSPREGKGTEAFF. The rearrangement links TRBV18 to TRBJ1-1; D perhaps matches TRBD1 (5 bases). This CDR3 contains 15 residues. Trimming pared 2 bases from V and 5 bases from J, leaving 15 bases between. Germline V gene lookup returns CDR1 KGHSH and CDR2 LQKENI.